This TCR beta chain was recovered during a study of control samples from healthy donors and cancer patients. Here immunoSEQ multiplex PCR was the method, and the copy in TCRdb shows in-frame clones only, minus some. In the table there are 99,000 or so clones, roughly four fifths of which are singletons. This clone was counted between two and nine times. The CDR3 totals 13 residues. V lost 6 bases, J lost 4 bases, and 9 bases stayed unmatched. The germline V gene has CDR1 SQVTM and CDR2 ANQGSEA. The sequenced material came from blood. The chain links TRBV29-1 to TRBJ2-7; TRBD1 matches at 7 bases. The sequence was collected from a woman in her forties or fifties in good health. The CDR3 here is CSVETGTTYEQYF. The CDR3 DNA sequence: TGCAGCGTAGAGACAGGGACAACGTACGAGCAGTACTTC.